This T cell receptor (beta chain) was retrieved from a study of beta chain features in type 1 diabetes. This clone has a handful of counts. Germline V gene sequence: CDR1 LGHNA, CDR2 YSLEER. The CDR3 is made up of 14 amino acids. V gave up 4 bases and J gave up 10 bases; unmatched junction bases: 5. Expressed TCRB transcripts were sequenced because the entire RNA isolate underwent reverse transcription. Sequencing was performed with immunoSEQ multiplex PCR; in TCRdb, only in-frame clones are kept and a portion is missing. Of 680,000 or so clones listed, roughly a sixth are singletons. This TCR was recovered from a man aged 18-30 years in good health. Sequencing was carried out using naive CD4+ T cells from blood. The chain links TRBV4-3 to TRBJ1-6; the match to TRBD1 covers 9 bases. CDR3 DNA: TGCGCCAGCAGCCGGGACAGGGTGGAATCACCCCTCCACTTT. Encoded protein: CASSRDRVESPLHF.